This is a list of T cell receptor beta chains from one sample in a study of shared clonotypes between healthy human individuals. TCRdb keeps only in-frame clones here, not all; method: immunoSEQ multiplex PCR. The repertoire holds about 2.2 million clones, with 85% to 95% as singletons. The source material was naive CD8+ T cells from PBMCs. All receptors come from a young man in good health. Some clones in this sample may be carry-over from other donors' samples. Both conserved end residues are part of each CDR3. Each record gives: J gene, D gene, V gene, clone size, CDR3 DNA, CDR3 protein. A D gene is named only where the DNA matches it firmly. Not all rows give a size; the values are once, few, many and, for expanded clones, a class.

TRBJ2-1 NA TRBV7-9 NA TGTGCCAGCAGCCCCGGGGATGAGCAGTTCTTC CASSPGDEQFF
TRBJ1-2 NA TRBV28 NA TGTGCCAGCGTTGATGGGGAGAACTATGGCTACACCTTC CASVDGENYGYTF
TRBJ1-3 NA TRBV5-4 NA TGTGCCAGCAGCCCGGGAGGGGAAGGTACTGGAAACACCATATATTTT CASSPGGEGTGNTIYF
TRBJ1-1 NA TRBV4-1 NA TGCGCCAGCAGCTTCCGGGACGGCAATTTCATGAACACTGAAGCTTTCTTT CASSFRDGNFMNTEAFF
TRBJ2-7 NA TRBV2 NA TGTGCCAGCAGTGTGCCGGACCAAACCTACGAGCAGTACTTC CASSVPDQTYEQYF
TRBJ2-3 TRBD2 TRBV30 NA TGTGCCCGAGGACTAGCGGCAGATACGCAGTATTTT CARGLAADTQYF
TRBJ2-2 NA TRBV7-9 NA TGTGCCAGCAGCTTGTTGAACGGAATGAGCACCGGGGAGCTGTTTTTT CASSLLNGMSTGELFF
TRBJ2-2 NA TRBV5-1 NA TGCGCCAGCAGCTCCTGGACAGTTACGAACACCGGGGAGCTGTTTTTT CASSSWTVTNTGELFF
TRBJ1-5 TRBD1 TRBV11-2 once TGTGCCAGCAGCTGGGACAGGGGTCAGCCCCAGCATTTT CASSWDRGQPQHF
TRBJ2-7 NA TRBV27 once TGTGCCAGCAGATTCGGCTACGAGCAGTACTTC CASRFGYEQYF
TRBJ2-7 NA TRBV29-1 NA TGCAGCGTGGTGACAGTGTACGAGCAGTACTTC CSVVTVYEQYF
TRBJ2-1 NA TRBV6-5 once TGTGCCAGCAGTTACTCGATAGTCAATGAGCAGTTCTTC CASSYSIVNEQFF
TRBJ2-7 NA TRBV25-1 NA TGTGCCAGCAGTGTCAGCCACGAGCAGTACTTC CASSVSHEQYF
TRBJ1-2 NA TRBV28 NA TGTGCCAGCAGTCCAGGGGTAGGTGGCTACACCTTC CASSPGVGGYTF
TRBJ1-1 NA TRBV28 NA TGTGCCAGCAGTTTATCCCCGAATGAAGCTTTCTTT CASSLSPNEAFF
TRBJ2-7 TRBD2 TRBV7-2 NA TGTGCCAGCAGCCCGAATAGCGGGAGAGGCGTGTACGAGCAGTACTTC CASSPNSGRGVYEQYF
TRBJ2-7 NA TRBV5-4 NA TGTGCCAGCAGCTTCCGGAGTTCTCCCTACGAGCAGTACTTC CASSFRSSPYEQYF
TRBJ2-3 TRBD2 TRBV7-8 NA TGTGCCAGCAGCTTAGGGTCACCGGGAGGTGGGGGGGATACGCAGTATTTT CASSLGSPGGGGDTQYF
TRBJ2-7 NA TRBV21-1 NA TGTGCCAGCAGCAAAGTCGAACTAGCGGGAGGGCCCAACGAGCAGTACTTC CASSKVELAGGPNEQYF
TRBJ1-3 NA TRBV10-3 few TGTGCCATCAGTGAGTCGTACAGCGCCAGAAACACCATATATTTT CAISESYSARNTIYF
TRBJ1-1 NA TRBV27 NA TGTGCCAGCAGTTCGATCTCTATTGCGGATCCTGAAGCTTTCTTT CASSSISIADPEAFF
TRBJ1-1 NA TRBV9 NA TGTGCCAGCAGCGTAGTAGCGGAGAACACTGAAGCTTTCTTT CASSVVAENTEAFF
TRBJ1-1 NA TRBV18 NA TGTGCCAGCTCGGGCCTCAGGGGCGGGAGGACTGAAGCTTTCTTT CASSGLRGGRTEAFF
TRBJ1-2 NA TRBV5-6 NA TGTGCCAGCTGGGGAGCGCAGGGGATCTACTATGGCTACACCTTC CASWGAQGIYYGYTF
TRBJ2-3 NA TRBV19 once TGTGCCAGTGGGGACAAAGCTAGCACAGATACGCAGTATTTT CASGDKASTDTQYF
TRBJ2-5 TRBD1 TRBV19 NA TGTGCCAGTAGTCGTTGGACAGGGATCGAAGAGACCCAGTACTTC CASSRWTGIEETQYF
TRBJ2-2 NA TRBV5-1 few TGCGCCAGCAGCTCCAACTACGACACCGGGGAGCTGTTTTTT CASSSNYDTGELFF
TRBJ2-1 NA TRBV5-1 NA TGCGCCAGCAGCATATATGTGGAGAATGAGCAGTTCTTC CASSIYVENEQFF
TRBJ2-7 NA TRBV7-2 once TGTGCCAGCAGCTTAGGCAGGCACTACGACGAGCAGTACTTC CASSLGRHYDEQYF
TRBJ2-1 NA TRBV6-6 NA TGTGCCAGCAGTCCCCTGGGCGTTGGGAAATCCAATGAGCAGTTCTTC CASSPLGVGKSNEQFF
TRBJ2-7 NA TRBV7-9 NA TGTGCCAGCAGCCACCCAGAGAACTACGAGCAGTACTTC CASSHPENYEQYF
TRBJ2-3 TRBD2 TRBV6-5 NA TGTGCCAGCAGTTACTTTAGCGGGAGTGAGCAGTATTTT CASSYFSGSEQYF
TRBJ2-3 TRBD2 TRBV19 once TGTGCCAGTAGTATAGTCCCAGCGGGAGGCACAGATACGCAGTATTTT CASSIVPAGGTDTQYF
TRBJ2-7 NA TRBV4-3 NA TGCGCCAGCAGCCATGATAGCGCCGTTTCCTACGAGCAGTACTTC CASSHDSAVSYEQYF
TRBJ1-1 NA TRBV30 few TGTGCCTGGACTTGGGGGGGCACTGAAGCTTTCTTT CAWTWGGTEAFF
TRBJ1-1 NA TRBV7-5 NA TGTGCCAGAAGCCTCTCACAGGGAGGGAACACTGAAGCTTTCTTT CARSLSQGGNTEAFF
TRBJ1-1 NA TRBV15 NA TGTGCCACCAGCAAACCTCAAGGGTACACTGAAGCTTTCTTT CATSKPQGYTEAFF
TRBJ2-1 TRBD2 TRBV4-3 NA TGCGCCAGCAGCCCGTCGGCGGGAGTCCGGTCCTACAATGAGCAGTTCTTC CASSPSAGVRSYNEQFF
TRBJ1-3 NA TRBV5-1 NA TGCGCCAGCAGCGTGACCGACGCGGCTGGAAACACCATATATTTT CASSVTDAAGNTIYF
TRBJ2-2 NA TRBV4-1 NA TGCGCCAGCAGCCAAGATAGGGGGAGGGGACGAGCCGGGGAGCTGTTTTTT CASSQDRGRGRAGELFF
TRBJ1-4 NA TRBV27 NA TGTGCCAGCAGTTTAATTGGCTATCAGGGTACTAATGAAAAACTGTTTTTT CASSLIGYQGTNEKLFF
TRBJ2-7 NA TRBV27 NA TGTGCCAGCAGTTCCACCGCGAGTAAGGTCCGCTCCTACGAGCAGTACTTC CASSSTASKVRSYEQYF
TRBJ1-1 NA TRBV7-8 NA TGTGCCAGCAAGGAGAGTTTGAACACTGAAGCTTTCTTT CASKESLNTEAFF
TRBJ1-1 NA TRBV15 NA TGTGCCACCAAGGAGACCTTGAACACTGAAGCTTTCTTT CATKETLNTEAFF
TRBJ2-1 NA TRBV11-2 NA TGTGCCAGCAGCTTAGACCCTCTTGAGGAGCAGTTCTTC CASSLDPLEEQFF
TRBJ2-5 TRBD2 TRBV27 NA TGTGCCAGCAGTTTATCGGCTAGCGGGTATTCGGGGGAGACCCAGTACTTC CASSLSASGYSGETQYF
TRBJ2-1 NA TRBV5-4 NA TGTGCCAGCAGCCACGGGAGCAATGAGCAGTTCTTC CASSHGSNEQFF
TRBJ2-3 NA TRBV4-2 once TGTGCCAGCAGCCGAGCGGAGTGGCCCGGAGATACGCAGTATTTT CASSRAEWPGDTQYF
TRBJ2-7 TRBD1 TRBV9 few TGTGCCAGCACCCTCTGGGACAGGGCCTACGAGCAGTACTTC CASTLWDRAYEQYF
TRBJ1-2 NA TRBV6-1 NA TGTGCCAGCAGCGATAAGGGTTTGAGTGCGGGCTACACCTTC CASSDKGLSAGYTF